Sequencing of this T cell receptor (beta chain) was carried out in a study of identical twins. TCRdb ran MiXCR on the 5' RACE reads and lists one entry per CDR3 protein. Among fewer than 250,000 distinct CDR3 sequences listed, 5.5% to 7% were seen once. General study results and limits: Weaker excess twin sharing was observed in beta out-of-frame sequences. Whereas memory repertoires showed no such difference, abundant cord blood beta clonotypes carried fewer insertions.

Germline CDR1 is MNHNS and CDR2 is SASEGT. The V end lost 4 bases, the J end lost 3 bases, and 9 bases lay between the germline ends. This CDR3 comprises 13 residues. This clonotype was seen only a few times. No antigen is known for it. This same sample was also part of a study on yellow fever vaccine responses in identical twins.

The TCR originated in a woman between 18 and 30 years old in good health. V and J are TRBV6-1 and TRBJ1-2; tentative D call: TRBD1 (6 bases). The sequencing input was memory (CD45RO+) T cells sorted from blood. The CDR3 region has the DNA TGTGCCAGCAGTGTAGGACAGTACTATGGCTACACCTTC. Translated: CASSVGQYYGYTF.